Listed here are 18 T cell receptor beta chains from one sample, sequenced in a study of blood T cells in healthy people across ages. A J-beta primer mix and a sample-barcoded 5' primer were used in a second PCR of roughly 7 to 12 cycles. TCRdb re-called the 5' RACE reads with MiXCR, one entry per CDR3 protein. This sample carries hundreds of thousands of distinct CDR3 sequences, 40% to 50% of them seen once, and the ten largest clones take around 21%. Sequenced: blood. The receptors shown here come from a man aged 55 to 70 in good health.

V is TRBV5-1 and J is TRBJ2-7, with a possible D match to TRBD1 (5 bases). The CDR3 covers 13 residues. Trimming left V 2 bases short and J 5 bases short, with 11 bases between. Germline CDR1 SGHRS, CDR2 YFSETQ. CDR3 bases: TGCGCCAGCAGCTTTCAGGGAATCAACGAGCAGTACTTC. Its protein product is CASSFQGINEQYF. The full variable domain, in which reference TRBV5-1 and TRBJ2-7 provide the parts outside the CDR3, is KAGVTQTPRYLIKTRGQQVTLSCSPISGHRSVSWYQQTPGQGLQFLFEYFSETQRNKGNFPGRFSGRQFSNSRSEMNVSTLELGDSALYLCASSFQGINEQYFGPGTRLTVT.

The V and J genes are TRBV4-3 and TRBJ1-4; D remains ambiguous. With 6 bases removed from V and 0 bases from J, the gap between germline ends came to 14 bases. Germline V gene sequence: CDR1 LGHNA, CDR2 YSLEER. The CDR3 has 16 amino acids. CDR3: CASSLDGVATNEKLFF. CDR3 in DNA: TGCGCCAGCAGTCTCGACGGGGTCGCAACTAATGAAAAACTGTTTTTT.

In its sample, this clonotype was seen once. The V gene is TRBV6-6, the J gene TRBJ2-4; D might be TRBD1 (6 bases). Gene TRBJ2-7 matches the end of the DNA better, so the J call may be wrong. The CDR3 is made up of 16 amino acids. The germline CDR1 and CDR2 sequences are MNHNY and SVGAGI (reference sequence). As DNA, the CDR3 is TGTGCCAGCAGTTACTCGTTTCGAGGACAGTCTTACGAGCAGTACTTC. Translated, it gives CASSYSFRGQSYEQYF.

This clonotype has only a few counts. The chain combines TRBV12-3 or TRBV12-4 with TRBJ2-7; no firm D call. The CDR3 sequence is 13 residues long. Trimming pared 0 bases from V and 2 bases from J, leaving 5 bases between. CDR3 residues: CASSLAAPYEQYF. The CDR3 DNA reads as TGTGCCAGCAGTTTAGCTGCTCCCTACGAGCAGTACTTC.

This clonotype was detected a few times. CDR3 region: CSARDTPAVYSYEQYF. In DNA, the CDR3 is TGCAGTGCTAGAGATACCCCGGCAGTATACTCCTACGAGCAGTACTTC. V and J are TRBV20-1 and TRBJ2-7; D call uncertain. Germline assignment: CDR1 DFQATT and CDR2 SNEGSKA (reference sequence). The CDR3 spans 16 residues. V was trimmed by 0 bases and J by 0 bases, leaving 15 bases between them.

This clonotype is a singleton in its sample. J is TRBJ1-6 and V is TRBV12-3 or TRBV12-4, with 10 bases lining up with TRBD1. J was trimmed by 14 bases and V by 5 bases; bases with no gene match: 12. The CDR3 contains 15 residues. CDR3 residues: CASSPTGTGEAALHF. The CDR3 DNA follows: TGTGCCAGCAGTCCAACCGGGACAGGGGAAGCGGCCCTCCACTTT.

This clonotype came up many times. The chain recombines TRBV4-3 with TRBJ1-2, with D tentatively TRBD1 (5 bases). Germline V gene sequence: CDR1 LGHNA, CDR2 YSLEER. V dropped 0 bases and J dropped 4 bases, with 12 bases sitting between them. CDR3 length equals 15 residues. CDR3 sequence: CASSQDRQPLYGYTF. The DNA of the CDR3 is TGCGCCAGCAGCCAAGATCGACAGCCGCTCTATGGCTACACCTTC.

This clonotype has just a few counts. The chain recombines TRBV20-1 with TRBJ1-5, with 9 bases identical to TRBD1. With 6 bases clipped from V and 6 bases from J, the junction kept 3 bases outside the gene matches. This CDR3 has 12 amino acids. In germline, CDR1 is DFQATT, CDR2 SNEGSKA (reference sequence). The CDR3 nucleotides read TGCAGTGCGGGGACAGGGCTTCAGCCCCAGCATTTT. Amino acids: CSAGTGLQPQHF.

This clonotype has just a few counts. The rearrangement links TRBV7-2 to TRBJ1-1; D might be TRBD1 (5 bases). From germline, CDR1 is SGHTA and CDR2 FQGNSA. V was shortened by 0 bases and J by 0 bases, with 14 bases between the two germline ends. The CDR3 contains 17 residues. CDR3 region: CASSLAWQGRMNTEAFF. The CDR3 DNA is TGTGCCAGCAGCTTAGCGTGGCAGGGCAGGATGAACACTGAAGCTTTCTTT.

The chain is built from TRBV12-3 or TRBV12-4 and TRBJ1-2; tentatively, D is TRBD1 (5 bases). V was clipped by 5 bases and J by 8 bases, with 12 bases between them. This CDR3 has 12 residues. The CDR3 DNA is TGTGCCAGCAGTACAGGATTATCCGGCTACACCTTC. This gives the protein CASSTGLSGYTF.

This clonotype has a single count. V and J are TRBV4-1 and TRBJ2-1, with 12 positions matching TRBD2. This CDR3 contains 18 residues. V shed 3 bases and J 3 bases; nucleotides not matched to a gene: 9. Per germline, CDR1 MGHRA and CDR2 YSYEKL. The CDR3 sequence is CASSHRATTSGGYNEQFF. The CDR3 DNA sequence: TGCGCCAGCAGCCACCGAGCGACGACTAGCGGGGGCTACAATGAGCAGTTCTTC.

Of note for this clonotype: Compared with germline, one end of the junction differs, possibly owing to a read error. The chain links TRBV20-1 to TRBJ1-1; a possible D gene is TRBD1 (5 bases). The CDR3 spans 14 residues. Germline values: CDR1 DFQATT, CDR2 SNEGSKA (reference sequence). The CDR3, as DNA: TGCAGTGCACCCCACCCAGGGATGAACACTCAAGCTTTCTTT. Amino acids: CSAPHPGMNTQAFF.

Of note for this clonotype: A junction boundary mismatches the germline segment, possibly from a read error. The chain carries TRBV11-3 and TRBJ1-6; D unclear. Per germline, CDR1 SGHNT and CDR2 YENEEA. This CDR3 spans 15 amino acids. CDR3 DNA: TGTGCCAGCAGCTTGAAGCGGGAACCGAATTCACCCCCCCACTTT. This gives the protein CASSLKREPNSPPHF.

V usage is TRBV7-9 and J usage is TRBJ2-3; D possibly corresponds to TRBD2 (5 bases). The CDR3 sequence is 11 residues long. Germline lookup yields CDR1 SEHNR and CDR2 FQNEAQ (reference sequence). V dropped 8 bases and J dropped 5 bases, with 8 bases sitting between them. The DNA of the CDR3 is TGTGCCAGCTGGGGAGTAGATACGCAGTATTTT. Encoded protein: CASWGVDTQYF.

The chain joins TRBV9 to TRBJ2-5; 8 nucleotides match TRBD1. The end of the DNA aligns better with TRBJ2-1, so the J call may be wrong. From germline, CDR1 is SGDLS and CDR2 YYNGEE. The CDR3 sequence is 13 residues long. CDR3 nucleotide sequence: TGTGCCAGCAGCGTAGGACAGGGGCAGACCCAGTTCTTC. This sequence encodes CASSVGQGQTQFF.

This CDR3 reads CSVTDSPKGDTQYF. As DNA, the CDR3 is TGCAGCGTGACGGACTCACCGAAGGGAGATACGCAGTATTTT. J is TRBJ2-3 and V is TRBV29-1; TRBD2 is a possible D gene (5 bases). The CDR3 consists of 14 residues. CDR1 and CDR2 from the germline V gene are SQVTM and ANQGSEA. V was clipped by 6 bases and J by 5 bases, with 18 bases between them.

This sequence joins TRBV20-1 and TRBJ2-7; unclear D gene. V was cut by 6 bases and J by 5 bases, with 20 bases left in between. The CDR3 has 14 amino acids. Germline V CDR1 and CDR2: DFQATT, SNEGSKA (reference sequence). DNA for the CDR3: TGCAGTGCCGAAGCCGGGCGAGGCCGCAACGAGCAGTACTTC. Translating gives CSAEAGRGRNEQYF.

The V gene is TRBV27, the J gene TRBJ2-5, with 7 bases fitting TRBD2. Germline-derived CDR1 and CDR2 are MNHEY and SMNVEV (reference sequence). This CDR3 spans 14 amino acids. V lost 8 bases, J lost 5 bases, and 11 bases stayed unmatched. CDR3 protein: CASSILGGEETQYF. CDR3 DNA: TGTGCCAGCTCGATCCTGGGGGGGGAGGAGACCCAGTACTTC.